This TCR beta chain was sequenced during a study of blood T cell repertoires in COVID-19. Study-level information: Acute-phase and convalescent COVID-19 samples originated in the United States, Italy and Spain. PBMCs, B-cell-depleted T cells, or T cells provided the cDNA or gDNA that made up the material.

Those enrolled, adults aged about 18 to 95 years, came from about 24 US areas. Cohorts were based on clinical histories the participants reported. Of note for this clone: This same CDR3 is encoded by further DNA sequences in the sample.

Measured with immunoSEQ multiplex PCR; TCRdb has only the in-frame clones, and not every one. This sample has about 270,000 clones, with around 89% found just once. Deletions cut 0 bases from V and 5 bases from J, with 8 bases between. The CDR3 runs 14 residues. Germline V lookup: CDR1 SGHRS, CDR2 YFSETQ. V gene TRBV5-1 combines with J gene TRBJ1-4; no definite D call. Sequenced input: PBMCs or T cells enriched from blood (not recorded which). This clonotype was obtained from a woman between 45 and 65 years old who had recovered from COVID-19. The CDR3 DNA reads as TGCGCCAGCAGCTTGGGCACAGACAATGAAAAACTGTTTTTT. Its protein is CASSLGTDNEKLFF.